The 23 T cell receptor beta chains listed next were all sequenced from one sample in a study of blood T cell repertoires in COVID-19. Profiled with immunoSEQ multiplex PCR; TCRdb holds only in-frame clones, not every one. This sample has 20,000 to 30,000 clones, with around 92% found just once. The sample was peripheral blood. The receptors shown here come from a human donor in a cohort sampled during active COVID-19.

This sequence joins TRBV28 and TRBJ2-1, with D possibly matching TRBD1 (6 bases). This CDR3 comprises 15 residues. Per germline, CDR1 MDHEN and CDR2 SYDVKM. Trimming took off 2 bases at V and 6 bases at J, with 14 bases between the two ends. CDR3 loop: CASSLGGSGVNEQFF. As DNA, the CDR3 is TGTGCCAGCAGTTTAGGGGGCAGCGGAGTCAATGAGCAGTTCTTC.

CDR3 sequence reads: CASRDSLAKNIQYF. The DNA of the CDR3 is TGTGCCAGTCGGGACAGTTTAGCCAAAAACATTCAGTACTTC. The chain employs TRBV19 and TRBJ2-4; 7 bases fit TRBD1. This CDR3 is 14 amino acids long. V was clipped by 8 bases and J by 0 bases; unmatched bases: 4. The germline CDR1 and CDR2 sequences are LNHDA and SQIVND (reference sequence).

This chain connects TRBV21-1 to TRBJ2-1; the tabulated D call, TRBD2, remains unverified against the DNA. TRBV21-1 is noted as a pseudogene. The CDR3 totals 18 residues. CDR3 in amino acids: CASSNWTSGGPLDNEQFF. In DNA form, the CDR3 reads TGTGCCAGCAGCAATTGGACTAGCGGGGGACCCTTAGACAATGAGCAGTTCTTC.

The chain employs TRBV9 and TRBJ1-1, with 7 bases lining up with TRBD1. J lost 4 bases, V lost 4 bases, and 4 bases had no gene match. The length of the CDR3 is 13 residues. Germline V gives CDR1 SGDLS, CDR2 YYNGEE. CDR3 bases: TGTGCCAGCAGCTGGGCAGGGGGCACTGAAGCTTTCTTT. As protein: CASSWAGGTEAFF.

This clone has more than one count but fewer than ten. The chain joins TRBV20-1 to TRBJ2-1, with D possibly being TRBD2 (5 bases). Germline CDR1 reads DFQATT; CDR2 reads SNEGSKA (reference sequence). V was trimmed by 3 bases and J by 6 bases, leaving 15 bases between them. The CDR3 loop spans 14 amino acids. CDR3 loop: CSASRGNFGNEQFF. CDR3 sequence (DNA): TGCAGTGCTAGTCGGGGTAATTTTGGCAATGAGCAGTTCTTC.

V and J are TRBV9 and TRBJ2-5; D is ambiguous. Per the germline V gene, CDR1 is SGDLS and CDR2 is YYNGEE. The CDR3 totals 13 residues. The V gene lost 2 bases and the J gene lost 2 bases, with 7 bases spanning the gap. The CDR3 DNA sequence: TGTGCCAGCAGCGTCAGTCAGCAAGAGACCCAGTACTTC. Its protein is CASSVSQQETQYF.

The chain carries TRBV6-6 and TRBJ2-7; TRBD2 agrees at 8 bases. Unmatched junction bases numbered 10, after V lost 6 bases and J lost 3 bases. CDR3 length: 15 residues. Germline V lookup: CDR1 MNHNY, CDR2 SVGAGI (reference sequence). This chain's CDR3 is CASSRGNGGDYEQYF. In DNA, the CDR3 is TGTGCCAGCAGCCGGGGGAACGGGGGGGACTACGAGCAGTACTTC.

The genes are TRBV29-1 and TRBJ1-1; D is perhaps TRBD1 (5 bases). Trimming left V 4 bases short and J 6 bases short, with 18 bases between. Germline lookup yields CDR1 SQVTM and CDR2 ANQGSEA. This CDR3 has 14 residues. The CDR3 DNA follows: TGCAGCGTTGTAGGGCAGGGCATTCCCGCTGAAGCTTTCTTT. The encoded protein is CSVVGQGIPAEAFF.

The gene calls are TRBV5-1 and TRBJ2-5; D is possibly TRBD2 (6 bases). Germline CDR1 reads SGHRS; CDR2 reads YFSETQ. This CDR3 is 17 amino acids long. Trimming removed 2 bases at V and 0 bases at J, with 17 bases between. The CDR3 is CASSFREDPPYQETQYF. CDR3 DNA sequence: TGCGCCAGCAGCTTTAGGGAGGACCCACCGTACCAAGAGACCCAGTACTTC.

The V and J genes are TRBV2 and TRBJ1-6; no clear D. Germline-derived CDR1 and CDR2 are SNHLY and FYNNEI. The CDR3 spans 12 residues. Trimming took off 9 bases at V and 14 bases at J, with 17 bases between the two ends. The CDR3, as DNA: TGTGCCAGTTCCGGAGCCGATCGGTCCCTCCACTTT. Protein product: CASSGADRSLHF.

This clone appeared once. The rearrangement links TRBV28 to TRBJ1-1, with 8 bases identical to TRBD1. Germline CDR1 is MDHEN and CDR2 is SYDVKM. Trimming took 5 bases from V and 4 from J; bases not matched to a gene: 6. This CDR3 has 14 amino acids. The CDR3 sequence: CASSTTGVITEAFF. As DNA, the CDR3 is TGTGCCAGCAGTACGACAGGGGTGATCACTGAAGCTTTCTTT. The variable domain in full, completed from reference TRBV28 and TRBJ1-1, reads DVKVTQSSRYLVKRTGEKVFLECVQDMDHENMFWYRQDPGLGLRLIYFSYDVKMKEKGDIPEGYSVSREKKERFSLILESASTNQTSMYLCASSTTGVITEAFFGQGTRLTVV.

V is TRBV19 and J is TRBJ1-2; 9 nucleotides align to TRBD1. The germline gives CDR1 LNHDA, CDR2 SQIVND (reference sequence). The ends lost 9 bases at V and 8 bases at J; junction bases unmatched: 10. The CDR3 is 13 residues long. The CDR3 is CASQPGQGRGYTF. The CDR3 DNA is TGTGCCAGCCAGCCAGGACAGGGGAGAGGCTACACCTTC.

The CDR3 reads CAVWDTEGEKLFF. Written as DNA, the CDR3 is TGTGCCGTGTGGGACACCGAAGGGGAAAAACTGTTTTTT. The chain is built from TRBV10-3 and TRBJ1-4, with D tentatively TRBD1 (6 bases). V lost 11 bases and J 8 bases, leaving 18 bases between the germline ends. The CDR3 totals 13 residues. Germline CDR1 ENHRY, CDR2 SYGVKD.

This clone appeared once. The chain carries TRBV3-1 (or the pseudogene TRBV3-2) and TRBJ2-3; TRBD1 matches 7 bases. Germline loops: CDR1 LGHDT, CDR2 YNNKEL (reference sequence). After removal of 0 bases from V and 5 bases from J, the junction contained 5 bases not matched to a gene. There are 15 residues in the CDR3. CDR3 in DNA: TGTGCCAGCAGCCAAGACCCAGGGGGAATAGATACGCAGTATTTT. It codes for CASSQDPGGIDTQYF.

V is TRBV6-5 and J is TRBJ1-2, with D perhaps matching TRBD1 (6 bases). The germline gives CDR1 MNHEY, CDR2 SVGAGI. The CDR3 consists of 14 residues. V was clipped by 7 bases and J by 4 bases, with 16 bases between them. The CDR3: CASMGGGSAYGYTF. CDR3 DNA: TGTGCCAGCATGGGGGGGGGCAGCGCCTATGGCTACACCTTC.

The chain joins TRBV3-1 (or the pseudogene TRBV3-2) to TRBJ1-1; unclear D gene. V dropped 4 bases and J dropped 2 bases, with 11 bases sitting between them. The CDR3 has 14 residues. From germline, CDR1 is LGHDT and CDR2 YNNKEL (reference sequence). The CDR3 DNA sequence: TGTGCCAGCAGCCGCCTAGAGGGAAACACTGAAGCTTTCTTT. It encodes CASSRLEGNTEAFF.

The chain carries TRBV9 and TRBJ1-6; TRBD1 might be the D (5 bases). Germline V CDR1 and CDR2: SGDLS, YYNGEE. The CDR3 sequence is 15 residues long. Trimming removed 4 bases from V and 8 bases from J, with 16 bases in between. CDR3 DNA sequence: TGTGCCAGCAGCCCCGGACGGACAAACCATTCACCCCTCCACTTT. Translation gives CASSPGRTNHSPLHF.

The chain has TRBV21-1 and TRBJ2-7; the table's D call, TRBD2, was not checked against the DNA. TRBV21-1 is a known pseudogene. This CDR3 spans 15 amino acids. The CDR3 nucleotides read TGTGCCAGCAGCCGCCCCGGGACTAGGGCCTACGAGCAGTACGTC. Encoded protein: CASSRPGTRAYEQYV.

This clone was seen just once. The chain links TRBV2 to TRBJ1-1; 7 bases align to TRBD1. Per the germline V gene, CDR1 is SNHLY and CDR2 is FYNNEI. The CDR3 totals 18 residues. With 5 bases clipped from V and 0 bases from J, the junction kept 15 bases outside the gene matches. CDR3 protein: CASSYRQGGALLNTEAFF. The CDR3 DNA follows: TGTGCCAGCAGTTATAGACAGGGAGGAGCCCTTTTGAACACTGAAGCTTTCTTT.

The chain links TRBV13 to TRBJ2-3; D ambiguous. This CDR3 spans 14 amino acids. V was shortened by 5 bases and J by 2 bases, with 11 bases between the two germline ends. Germline-derived CDR1 and CDR2 are PRHDT and FYEKMQ (reference sequence). The CDR3 spells CASSPTPTTDTQYF. CDR3 in DNA: TGTGCCAGCAGCCCCACTCCTACCACAGATACGCAGTATTTT.

The rearrangement links TRBV6-6 to TRBJ2-2, with 8 nucleotides matching TRBD2. From germline, CDR1 is MNHNY and CDR2 SVGAGI (reference sequence). With 5 bases clipped from V and 2 bases from J, the junction kept 10 bases outside the gene matches. The CDR3 runs 17 residues. The CDR3 spells CASSRPRGGENTGELFF. The CDR3 DNA reads as TGTGCCAGCAGTCGTCCCCGGGGGGGGGAAAACACCGGGGAGCTGTTTTTT.

The chain recombines TRBV5-1 with TRBJ2-2; 8 positions agree with TRBD1. From germline, CDR1 is SGHRS and CDR2 YFSETQ. The CDR3 consists of 16 residues. The V segment lost 2 bases and the J segment 7 bases; nucleotides outside the gene matches: 10. CDR3 DNA: TGCGCCAGCAGCTTACCCACAGGGGGAATTAACGGGGAGCTGTTTTTT. Its translation: CASSLPTGGINGELFF.

CDR3 protein: CASRIGGMNTEAFF. The CDR3 nucleotides read TGTGCCAGCAGGATCGGGGGTATGAACACTGAAGCTTTCTTT. J is TRBJ1-1 and V is TRBV7-2, with D maybe TRBD1 (5 bases). The germline V gene encodes CDR1 SGHTA and CDR2 FQGNSA. The V gene lost 6 bases and the J gene lost 0 bases, with 11 bases spanning the gap. This CDR3 is built from 14 residues.